A selection of T cell receptor beta chains follows, all from one sample in a study of blood T cell repertoires in COVID-19. Sequencing was performed with immunoSEQ multiplex PCR; in TCRdb, only in-frame clones are kept and a portion is missing. Of tens of thousands of clones listed, roughly 86% are singletons. The sample comprised peripheral blood. Receptor source: a woman older than 75 with acute or convalescent COVID-19. Both conserved end residues are part of each CDR3. D genes are given only for firm matches. Rows may omit the clone size; those that give it use once, few, many or a size class.

>TRBV11-3|TRBD2|.|TRBJ2-5
CASSFNSGEETQYF
TGTGCCAGCAGCTTCAATAGCGGGGAAGAGACCCAGTACTTC
>TRBV28|.|.|TRBJ2-1
CASSPDRGGRIEQFF
TGTGCCAGCAGCCCCGATAGAGGTGGGAGGATTGAGCAGTTCTTC
>TRBV3-1/TRBV3-2|.|few|TRBJ1-2
CASTLAGGAYGYTF
TGTGCCAGCACCCTAGCGGGTGGGGCCTATGGCTACACCTTC
>TRBV6-5|.|few|TRBJ1-5
CASSYSRSYSNQPQHF
TGTGCCAGCAGTTACAGTCGGAGTTATAGCAATCAGCCCCAGCATTTT
>TRBV7-3|.|.|TRBJ1-2
CATSDWELRGYTF
TGTGCCACCTCGGACTGGGAATTACGGGGCTACACCTTC
>TRBV5-1|TRBD2|.|TRBJ2-1
CASSQLAGGYNEQFF
TGCGCCAGCAGCCAACTAGCGGGAGGTTACAATGAGCAGTTCTTC
>TRBV6-5|TRBD1|.|TRBJ1-2
CASSATGGGYTF
TGTGCCAGCAGCGCGACAGGGGGCGGCTACACCTTC
>TRBV25-1|TRBD1|.|TRBJ2-5
CASSETGGALKTQYF
TGTGCCAGCAGTGAAACAGGGGGCGCGCTCAAGACCCAGTACTTC
>TRBV6-5|.|.|TRBJ2-7
CASSPGLFSYEQYF
TGTGCCAGCAGCCCGGGACTGTTCTCCTACGAGCAGTACTTC
>TRBV18|.|.|TRBJ1-5
CASSPTDFNQPQHF
TGTGCCAGCTCACCGACAGATTTCAATCAGCCCCAGCATTTT
>TRBV19|.|.|TRBJ2-2
CASTYYTGELFF
TGTGCCAGTACTTATTACACCGGGGAGCTGTTTTTT
>TRBV19|TRBD1|.|TRBJ1-1
CASTDRAGTEAFF
TGTGCCAGTACTGACAGGGCCGGCACTGAAGCTTTCTTT
>TRBV7-9|TRBD1|.|TRBJ1-1
CASSPTDRADTEAFF
TGTGCCAGCAGCCCTACGGACAGGGCGGACACTGAAGCTTTCTTT
>TRBV5-1|.|.|TRBJ1-6
CASSLEGVLNSPLHF
TGCGCCAGCAGCTTAGAAGGGGTATTGAATTCACCCCTCCACTTT
>TRBV7-9|.|.|TRBJ1-6
CASGGSSYNSPLHF
TGTGCCTCGGGTGGGAGCTCCTATAATTCACCCCTCCACTTT
>TRBV3-1/TRBV3-2|.|.|TRBJ2-1
CASSQEPGRAKQFF
TGTGCCAGCAGCCAAGAACCTGGCAGGGCGAAGCAGTTCTTC
>TRBV5-6|TRBD1|once|TRBJ1-1
CASTKDRLNTEAFF
TGTGCCAGCACCAAGGACAGGCTGAACACTGAAGCTTTCTTT
>TRBV11-3|.|once|TRBJ2-4
CASSQRVAALAKNIQYF
TGTGCCAGCAGCCAGAGGGTGGCAGCCCTAGCCAAAAACATTCAGTACTTC
>TRBV6-2/TRBV6-3|.|.|TRBJ1-5
CASSTPIGGYQPQHF
TGTGCCAGCAGCACGCCTATTGGAGGGTACCAGCCCCAGCATTTT
>TRBV5-1|.|.|TRBJ2-5
CASSSGHPQETQYF
TGCGCCAGCAGCTCGGGACACCCGCAAGAGACCCAGTACTTC
>TRBV18|.|.|TRBJ1-2
CASAGGVNYGYTF
TGTGCCAGCGCCGGGGGGGTGAACTATGGCTACACCTTC
>TRBV19|TRBD1|.|TRBJ1-5
CASSPGTGGVGNQPQHF
TGTGCCAGTAGTCCAGGGACAGGGGGCGTCGGCAATCAGCCCCAGCATTTT
>TRBV7-7|TRBD2|.|TRBJ2-1
CASSLAVAGGYNEQFF
TGTGCTAGCAGCTTAGCGGTAGCGGGGGGGTACAATGAGCAGTTCTTC
>TRBV7-2|TRBD2|.|TRBJ2-1
CASSFGGRVNEQFF
TGTGCCAGCAGCTTTGGCGGGAGGGTCAATGAGCAGTTCTTC
>TRBV6-1|.|.|TRBJ2-5
CASSEQGLGETQYF
TGTGCCAGCAGTGAACAGGGGCTAGGGGAGACCCAGTACTTC
>TRBV7-3|.|.|TRBJ1-5
CASSLEGGRNQPQHF
TGTGCCAGCAGCCTGGAGGGGGGGCGGAATCAGCCCCAGCATTTT
>TRBV20-1|TRBD1|.|TRBJ2-2
CSASGTGTGTGELFF
TGCAGTGCTAGTGGTACCGGGACAGGGACCGGGGAGCTGTTTTTT
>TRBV3-1/TRBV3-2|TRBD1|few|TRBJ1-6
CASSPGQGAYSPLHF
TGTGCCAGCAGTCCGGGACAGGGGGCTTACTCACCCCTCCACTTT
>TRBV11-2|.|once|TRBJ2-3
CASSAGWLATDTQYF
TGTGCCAGCAGCGCCGGTTGGCTAGCAACAGATACGCAGTATTTT
>TRBV5-6|TRBD1|few|TRBJ2-5
CASSFGTDQETQYF
TGTGCCAGCAGCTTCGGGACAGACCAAGAGACCCAGTACTTC
>TRBV7-3|.|.|TRBJ1-1
CASSLGDITYTEAFF
TGTGCCAGCAGCTTAGGGGACATTACGTACACTGAAGCTTTCTTT
>TRBV5-4|TRBD2|.|TRBJ2-2
CASSTGTSGTGELFF
TGTGCCAGCAGCACCGGGACTAGCGGCACCGGGGAGCTGTTTTTT
>TRBV5-1|TRBD1|.|TRBJ2-5
CASSLDGTGPQETQYF
TGCGCCAGCAGCTTGGACGGGACAGGCCCCCAAGAGACCCAGTACTTC
>TRBV19|.|once|TRBJ2-7
CASSKGDYEQYF
TGTGCCAGTAGTAAGGGGGACTACGAGCAGTACTTC
>TRBV3-1/TRBV3-2|TRBD1|few|TRBJ1-3
CASSRGQSGNTIYF
TGTGCCAGCTCAAGGGGGCAATCTGGAAACACCATATATTTT
>TRBV7-2|.|.|TRBJ1-2
CASSLAPGQNYGYTF
TGTGCCAGCAGCTTAGCCCCCGGACAAAACTATGGCTACACCTTC
>TRBV30|.|few|TRBJ1-2
CAWSVLGAGYTF
TGTGCCTGGAGTGTACTGGGGGCCGGCTACACCTTC